Listed below are T cell receptor beta chains from one sample, sequenced in a study of a mutant IDH1 vaccine in newly diagnosed glioma. Sequencing was performed with immunoSEQ multiplex PCR; in TCRdb, only in-frame clones are kept and a portion is missing. The profile shows some 130,000 clones, about four fifths of them singletons. These receptors' antigens are unknown. The input for sequencing was PBMCs, taken from a glioma patient whose treatment included an IDH1 peptide vaccine. The receptor source for this set is a man between 35 and 55 years old with glioma. Both conserved end residues are part of each CDR3. A D gene is named only where the DNA matches it firmly.

v_gene	j_gene	d_gene	CDR3aa
TRBV7-9	TRBJ2-3	-	CASSLISGDTQYF
TRBV19	TRBJ2-1	TRBD2	CASTTTRTSTWNYNEQFF
TRBV7-2	TRBJ2-1	-	CASSSGRYNEQFF
TRBV30	TRBJ2-7	-	CAWSVLGEQYF
TRBV6-5	TRBJ2-3	-	CASLAGPTDTQYF
TRBV7-2	TRBJ1-1	-	CASSPGRVDTEAFF
TRBV29-1	TRBJ2-3	-	CSVDRVGQGGTDTQYF
TRBV2	TRBJ1-2	TRBD1	CASRRDRGSYGYTF
TRBV18	TRBJ2-7	-	CASSPRKYEQYF
TRBV28	TRBJ2-7	-	CASSLVYGSYEQYF
TRBV10-3	TRBJ2-3	-	CAISRTDNTDTQYF
TRBV18	TRBJ1-1	TRBD1	CASSRVDRGTEAFF
TRBV6-1	TRBJ1-4	-	CASSELGRGGKLFF